This TCR beta chain was captured by sequencing in a study of shared clonotypes between healthy human individuals. In the study overall: A couple of female and a few male donors aged 18 to 49 were enrolled. Overall study findings and caveats: How much donors shared clonotypes was expected to be affected by sequencing depth.

Regarding this clone: As yet, its antigen is unknown.

The assay used deep level. Measured with immunoSEQ multiplex PCR; TCRdb has only the in-frame clones, and not every one. The table lists approximately 1.5 million clones, approximately 98.5% of them singletons. Germline lookup yields CDR1 LNHDA and CDR2 SQIVND (reference sequence). CDR3 length equals 16 residues. The ends were cut back, 1 base at V and 6 bases at J, with 16 bases in the middle. The V gene is TRBV19, the J gene TRBJ1-5; D is perhaps TRBD1 (6 bases). This TCR was sampled from a man under 40 in good health. The sample was naive CD4+ T cells sorted from blood. Indicated subset: CD45RA+ positively selected. The CDR3 spells CASSIAAPGGGQPQHF. The CDR3 nucleotides read TGTGCCAGTAGTATAGCCGCTCCGGGGGGCGGTCAGCCCCAGCATTTT.